These 30 T cell receptor beta chains came from one sample sequenced in a study of OX40 agonist ivuxolimab in advanced cancers. Sequencing used immunoSEQ multiplex PCR; TCRdb keeps in-frame clones, though not all of them. The data hold 100,000 or so clones, with 95% to 97% observed a single time. Source: CD4+ or CD8+ T cells sorted from blood, taken in a trial of the OX40 agonist ivuxolimab. The origin of the receptors is an adult with an advanced solid tumor such as melanoma, head and neck, liver or kidney cancer.

This clone has only one observation. CDR3 sequence reads: CASRDVAWDPPNEQFF. CDR3 sequence (DNA): TGTGCCAGCAGAGATGTAGCATGGGACCCCCCCAATGAGCAGTTCTTC. This chain links TRBV28 with TRBJ2-1; perhaps D is TRBD1 or TRBD2 (5 bases each). V was trimmed by 6 bases and J by 6 bases, leaving 21 bases between them. Germline CDR1 MDHEN, CDR2 SYDVKM. The length of the CDR3 is 16 residues.

This chain uses TRBV6-6 with TRBJ2-1; D is possibly TRBD1 or TRBD2 (5 bases each). The germline V and J ends were trimmed by 7 bases and 3 bases, with 13 bases remaining between them. The CDR3 loop spans 14 amino acids. In germline, CDR1 is MNHNY, CDR2 SVGAGI (reference sequence). The CDR3 nucleotides are TGTGCCAGCACCACGGGACCTTTCTACAATGAGCAGTTCTTC. Residues: CASTTGPFYNEQFF.

The gene calls are TRBV6-5 and TRBJ2-5, with 8 bases identical to TRBD1. The V gene's germline CDR1 is MNHEY and CDR2 SVGAGI. V lost 2 bases and J lost 3; bases outside the gene matches: 5. The CDR3 spans 15 residues. DNA for the CDR3: TGTGCCAGCAGTTACGGGCAGGGGGCAGAAGAGACCCAGTACTTC. Translating it yields CASSYGQGAEETQYF.

This chain connects TRBV7-2 to TRBJ1-1; D call uncertain. V dropped 5 bases and J dropped 0 bases, with 10 bases sitting between them. The length of the CDR3 is 14 residues. Germline V gene data show CDR1 as SGHTA and CDR2 as FQGNSA. The CDR3 is CASSPARVNTEAFF. CDR3 nucleotides: TGTGCCAGCAGCCCAGCCAGAGTGAACACTGAAGCTTTCTTT.

The V and J genes are TRBV30 and TRBJ1-3, with D unresolved. Germline lookup yields CDR1 GTSNPN and CDR2 SVGIG (reference sequence). This CDR3 comprises 15 residues. V lost 1 base to trimming and J lost 8 bases, with 18 bases between them. The CDR3 coding sequence is TGTGCCTGGAGTGACCTAATGGGTCTTCGACACACCATATATTTT. This gives the protein CAWSDLMGLRHTIYF.

The chain recombines TRBV11-2 with TRBJ2-5; 13 bases agree with TRBD2. The germline CDR1 and CDR2 sequences are SGHAT and FQNNGV. The CDR3 has 18 amino acids. V lost 5 bases to trimming and J lost 5 bases; unmatched junction nucleotides: 14. The CDR3: CASSLSPGLAGEEETQYF. CDR3 DNA: TGTGCCAGCAGCCTGTCCCCCGGACTAGCGGGAGAGGAGGAGACCCAGTACTTC.

This chain joins TRBV9 and TRBJ2-4; D assignment may be TRBD1 or TRBD2 (5 bases each). There are 15 residues in the CDR3. Trimming removed 4 bases at V and 7 bases at J, with 18 bases between. Germline V gives CDR1 SGDLS, CDR2 YYNGEE. CDR3 residues: CASSTGRSNGNIQYF. As DNA, the CDR3 is TGTGCCAGCAGCACGGGACGGTCAAATGGGAACATTCAGTACTTC.

The rearrangement uses TRBV30 and TRBJ1-1; 7 bases are shared with TRBD1. CDR1 and CDR2 (germline): GTSNPN, SVGIG (reference sequence). The ends lost 3 bases at V and 0 bases at J; junction bases unmatched: 4. This CDR3 is built from 14 residues. The CDR3 spells CAWSPTGLNTEAFF. Here the CDR3 DNA reads TGTGCCTGGAGCCCGACAGGGCTGAACACTGAAGCTTTCTTT.

The chain links TRBV4-1 to TRBJ2-5, with a weak D call TRBD2 (6 bases). The CDR3 is 15 amino acids. CDR1 and CDR2 (germline): MGHRA, YSYEKL. V was pared by 0 bases and J by 3 bases, with 11 bases between. CDR3 residues: CASSQDFASEETQYF. In nucleotides, the CDR3 is TGCGCCAGCAGCCAAGATTTTGCTAGCGAAGAGACCCAGTACTTC.

The chain joins TRBV5-5 to TRBJ1-1; no firm D call. The CDR3 covers 13 residues. Germline CDR1 and CDR2: SGHKS and YYEKEE (reference sequence). Trimming shortened V by 2 bases and J by 4 bases, and 9 bases separated the two germline ends. CDR3 in DNA: TGTGCCAGCAGCTTATCCGGTGGCACTGAAGCTTTCTTT. Translating gives CASSLSGGTEAFF.

The V gene is TRBV7-6, the J gene TRBJ2-7; TRBD1 matches 8 bases. The CDR3 has 14 residues. With V trimmed by 5 bases and J by 5 bases, 8 bases remained unmatched. The V gene's germline CDR1 is SGHVS and CDR2 FNYEAQ. CDR3 protein: CASSTQGARDEQYF. The CDR3 region has the DNA TGTGCCAGCAGCACGCAGGGGGCGAGGGACGAGCAGTACTTC.

The chain uses TRBV16 and TRBJ1-5; D gene uncertain. The CDR3 is 16 amino acids. Germline V gene data show CDR1 as KGHSY and CDR2 as FQNENV. Deletions cut 0 bases from V and 1 base from J, with 10 bases between. The CDR3 DNA sequence: TGTGCCAGCAGCCAATCGGAGGTATTGAGCAATCAGCCCCAGCATTTT. Translated, it gives CASSQSEVLSNQPQHF.

V usage is TRBV7-9 and J usage is TRBJ2-1; possibly TRBD2 for D (6 bases). CDR1 SEHNR and CDR2 FQNEAQ come from the germline V gene (reference sequence). V dropped 4 bases and J dropped 6 bases, with 10 bases sitting between them. This CDR3 spans 13 amino acids. The CDR3 loop reads CASSSSSANEQFF. Written as DNA, the CDR3 is TGTGCCAGCAGCTCCTCTAGCGCCAATGAGCAGTTCTTC. The full variable domain, completed using reference TRBV7-9 and TRBJ2-1, is DTGVSQNPRHKITKRGQNVTFRCDPISEHNRLYWYRQTLGQGPEFLTYFQNEAQLEKSRLLSDRFSAERPKGSFSTLEIQRTEQGDSAMYLCASSSSSANEQFFGPGTRLTVL.

The chain joins TRBV13 to TRBJ2-5; 11 bases match TRBD2. CDR1 PRHDT and CDR2 FYEKMQ come from the germline V gene (reference sequence). V lost 9 bases, J lost 5 bases, and 8 bases stayed unmatched. The CDR3 consists of 14 residues. The CDR3 nucleotides are TGTGCCAGTAGTAGCGGGAGGGCAAGGGAGACCCAGTACTTC. Translation gives CASSSGRARETQYF.

The J gene is TRBJ2-3, the V gene TRBV19, with TRBD2 matching over 9 bases. The CDR3 has 15 amino acids. Germline V gene data show CDR1 as LNHDA and CDR2 as SQIVND (reference sequence). J was trimmed by 12 bases and V by 3 bases; bases with no gene match: 13. CDR3 protein: CASSMASGTGRVQYF. CDR3 in DNA: TGTGCCAGTAGTATGGCTAGCGGGACGGGGCGAGTCCAGTATTTT. The variable domain in full, with the rest retrieved from reference TRBV19 and TRBJ2-3, is DGGITQSPKYLFRKEGQNVTLSCEQNLNHDAMYWYRQDPGQGLRLIYYSQIVNDFQKGDIAEGYSVSREKKESFPLTVTSAQKNPTAFYLCASSMASGTGRVQYFGPGTRLTVL.

The CDR3 loop reads CASSPSGGGNTGELFF. The CDR3 nucleotides are TGTGCCAGCAGCCCTAGCGGGGGGGGGAACACCGGGGAGCTGTTTTTT. The V gene is TRBV7-2, the J gene TRBJ2-2; 12 bases align to TRBD2. V shed 5 bases and J 1 base; nucleotides not matched to a gene: 2. CDR1 is SGHTA, CDR2 FQGNSA, per germline. The CDR3 is made up of 16 amino acids.

This chain uses TRBV27 with TRBJ1-5, with D unresolved. Trimming removed 5 bases at V and 0 bases at J, with 8 bases between. Looked up from germline, CDR1 is MNHEY and CDR2 is SMNVEV (reference sequence). The CDR3 length is 14 residues. The CDR3 here is CASSPAYSNQPQHF. CDR3 sequence (DNA): TGTGCCAGCAGTCCCGCATATAGCAATCAGCCCCAGCATTTT.

The gene calls are TRBV7-8 and TRBJ1-4, with TRBD1 as a possible D gene (6 bases). Germline CDR1 SGHVS, CDR2 FQNEAQ. There are 16 residues in the CDR3. V lost 5 bases and J 8 bases, leaving 21 bases between the germline ends. The CDR3 loop reads CASSLPPQGVEEKLFF. Here the CDR3 DNA reads TGTGCCAGCAGCCTCCCTCCACAGGGAGTTGAGGAAAAACTGTTTTTT.

This clone was observed a single time. The chain links TRBV11-2 to TRBJ2-6, with D possibly matching TRBD2 (6 bases). V gave up 1 base and J gave up 2 bases, with 9 bases separating them. Germline-derived CDR1 and CDR2 are SGHAT and FQNNGV. The CDR3 is made up of 16 amino acids. CDR3 in amino acids: CASSLVRGTGANVLTF. CDR3 nucleotide sequence: TGTGCCAGCAGCTTAGTACGGGGGACTGGGGCCAACGTCCTGACTTTC.

V is TRBV5-6 and J is TRBJ2-5, with TRBD1 matching 7 bases. From germline, CDR1 is SGHDT and CDR2 YYEEEE. CDR3 length: 16 amino acids. The V segment lost 3 bases and the J segment 0 bases; nucleotides outside the gene matches: 8. The CDR3 reads CASSSREQGYQETQYF. CDR3 nucleotides: TGTGCCAGCAGCTCCCGGGAACAGGGGTACCAAGAGACCCAGTACTTC.

This rearrangement joins TRBV7-2 to TRBJ1-1; weak D call: TRBD1 (5 bases). The germline CDR1 and CDR2 sequences are SGHTA and FQGNSA. Trimming took off 2 bases at V and 5 bases at J, with 24 bases between the two ends. The CDR3 loop spans 18 amino acids. Written as DNA, the CDR3 is TGTGCCAGCAGCTTATCCCCTCGGGACTCCGGAAGGGGAACTGAAGCTTTCTTT. It codes for CASSLSPRDSGRGTEAFF. The variable domain in full, completed from reference TRBV7-2 and TRBJ1-1, reads GAGVSQSPSNKVTEKGKDVELRCDPISGHTALYWYRQSLGQGLEFLIYFQGNSAPDKSGLPSDRFSAERTGGSVSTLTIQRTQQEDSAVYLCASSLSPRDSGRGTEAFFGQGTRLTVV.

The rearrangement uses TRBV27 and TRBJ2-1; 13 positions agree with TRBD2. The CDR3 has 17 amino acids. The V segment lost 5 bases and the J segment 7 bases; nucleotides outside the gene matches: 11. Germline V gene lookup returns CDR1 MNHEY and CDR2 SMNVEV (reference sequence). The DNA of the CDR3 is TGTGCCAGCAGTCTAATACTAGCGGGGGGGCTTTTGAATGAGCAGTTCTTC. Translated: CASSLILAGGLLNEQFF.

CDR3 nucleotide sequence: TGCGCCAGCAGCCAAGGAACCGGACCTGGCGTAGCTTTCTTT. It yields the protein CASSQGTGPGVAFF. The J gene is TRBJ1-1, the V gene TRBV4-3; no firm D call. The germline V gene encodes CDR1 LGHNA and CDR2 YSLEER. Trimming removed 1 base from V and 10 bases from J, with 16 bases in between. The CDR3 totals 14 residues.

The gene calls are TRBV9 and TRBJ2-2; possibly TRBD2 for D (5 bases). The germline V gene encodes CDR1 SGDLS and CDR2 YYNGEE. The CDR3 is 15 amino acids. With 4 bases removed from V and 4 bases from J, the gap between germline ends came to 14 bases. CDR3: CASSPNRGFTGELFF. The CDR3 nucleotides are TGTGCCAGCAGCCCCAACCGAGGGTTCACCGGGGAGCTGTTTTTT.

This sequence joins TRBV7-9 and TRBJ2-7; no definite D call. This CDR3 region has 14 residues. The germline CDR1 and CDR2 sequences are SEHNR and FQNEAQ (reference sequence). Trimming shortened V by 1 base and J by 6 bases, and 13 bases separated the two germline ends. In DNA form, the CDR3 reads TGTGCCAGCAGCTTAGGAGGCTTATTGGCCGAGCAGTACTTC. Translation gives CASSLGGLLAEQYF.

CDR3 amino acids: CASSLDAATTNEKLFF. In nucleotides, the CDR3 is TGCGCCAGCAGCTTGGACGCAGCGACAACTAATGAAAAACTGTTTTTT. V usage is TRBV5-1 and J usage is TRBJ1-4; D unclear. CDR3 length equals 16 residues. Germline CDR1 reads SGHRS; CDR2 reads YFSETQ. V dropped 0 bases and J dropped 0 bases, with 9 bases sitting between them.

V usage is TRBV29-1 and J usage is TRBJ2-7; D is perhaps TRBD1 (6 bases). The V gene's germline CDR1 is SQVTM and CDR2 ANQGSEA. Trimming cost V 3 bases and J 3 bases, with 12 bases left between them. This CDR3 is 13 amino acids long. DNA of the CDR3: TGCAGCGTTGATTCGGGACAACACTACGAGCAGTACTTC. This gives the protein CSVDSGQHYEQYF.

This chain uses TRBV27 with TRBJ2-7; D remains ambiguous. V lost 5 bases and J 0 bases, leaving 8 bases between the germline ends. This CDR3 region has 13 residues. Looked up from germline, CDR1 is MNHEY and CDR2 is SMNVEV (reference sequence). CDR3 residues: CASSQATSYEQYF. CDR3 coding DNA: TGTGCCAGCAGTCAAGCCACCTCCTACGAGCAGTACTTC.

This clone was observed once. This chain connects TRBV19 to TRBJ2-1; D is uncertain. Germline-derived CDR1 and CDR2 are LNHDA and SQIVND (reference sequence). The length of the CDR3 is 11 residues. Trimming left V 7 bases short and J 9 bases short, with 10 bases between. For the CDR3, the DNA is TGTGCCAGTATGGACGGAGTTGAGCAGTTCTTC. It is translated as CASMDGVEQFF.

The chain links TRBV7-9 to TRBJ1-6; D is uncertain. The germline CDR1 and CDR2 sequences are SEHNR and FQNEAQ (reference sequence). The ends were cut back, 4 bases at V and 9 bases at J, with 4 bases in the middle. The CDR3 sequence is 11 residues long. CDR3 nucleotide sequence: TGTGCCAGCAGCTCAACTTCACCCCTCCACTTT. Protein: CASSSTSPLHF.